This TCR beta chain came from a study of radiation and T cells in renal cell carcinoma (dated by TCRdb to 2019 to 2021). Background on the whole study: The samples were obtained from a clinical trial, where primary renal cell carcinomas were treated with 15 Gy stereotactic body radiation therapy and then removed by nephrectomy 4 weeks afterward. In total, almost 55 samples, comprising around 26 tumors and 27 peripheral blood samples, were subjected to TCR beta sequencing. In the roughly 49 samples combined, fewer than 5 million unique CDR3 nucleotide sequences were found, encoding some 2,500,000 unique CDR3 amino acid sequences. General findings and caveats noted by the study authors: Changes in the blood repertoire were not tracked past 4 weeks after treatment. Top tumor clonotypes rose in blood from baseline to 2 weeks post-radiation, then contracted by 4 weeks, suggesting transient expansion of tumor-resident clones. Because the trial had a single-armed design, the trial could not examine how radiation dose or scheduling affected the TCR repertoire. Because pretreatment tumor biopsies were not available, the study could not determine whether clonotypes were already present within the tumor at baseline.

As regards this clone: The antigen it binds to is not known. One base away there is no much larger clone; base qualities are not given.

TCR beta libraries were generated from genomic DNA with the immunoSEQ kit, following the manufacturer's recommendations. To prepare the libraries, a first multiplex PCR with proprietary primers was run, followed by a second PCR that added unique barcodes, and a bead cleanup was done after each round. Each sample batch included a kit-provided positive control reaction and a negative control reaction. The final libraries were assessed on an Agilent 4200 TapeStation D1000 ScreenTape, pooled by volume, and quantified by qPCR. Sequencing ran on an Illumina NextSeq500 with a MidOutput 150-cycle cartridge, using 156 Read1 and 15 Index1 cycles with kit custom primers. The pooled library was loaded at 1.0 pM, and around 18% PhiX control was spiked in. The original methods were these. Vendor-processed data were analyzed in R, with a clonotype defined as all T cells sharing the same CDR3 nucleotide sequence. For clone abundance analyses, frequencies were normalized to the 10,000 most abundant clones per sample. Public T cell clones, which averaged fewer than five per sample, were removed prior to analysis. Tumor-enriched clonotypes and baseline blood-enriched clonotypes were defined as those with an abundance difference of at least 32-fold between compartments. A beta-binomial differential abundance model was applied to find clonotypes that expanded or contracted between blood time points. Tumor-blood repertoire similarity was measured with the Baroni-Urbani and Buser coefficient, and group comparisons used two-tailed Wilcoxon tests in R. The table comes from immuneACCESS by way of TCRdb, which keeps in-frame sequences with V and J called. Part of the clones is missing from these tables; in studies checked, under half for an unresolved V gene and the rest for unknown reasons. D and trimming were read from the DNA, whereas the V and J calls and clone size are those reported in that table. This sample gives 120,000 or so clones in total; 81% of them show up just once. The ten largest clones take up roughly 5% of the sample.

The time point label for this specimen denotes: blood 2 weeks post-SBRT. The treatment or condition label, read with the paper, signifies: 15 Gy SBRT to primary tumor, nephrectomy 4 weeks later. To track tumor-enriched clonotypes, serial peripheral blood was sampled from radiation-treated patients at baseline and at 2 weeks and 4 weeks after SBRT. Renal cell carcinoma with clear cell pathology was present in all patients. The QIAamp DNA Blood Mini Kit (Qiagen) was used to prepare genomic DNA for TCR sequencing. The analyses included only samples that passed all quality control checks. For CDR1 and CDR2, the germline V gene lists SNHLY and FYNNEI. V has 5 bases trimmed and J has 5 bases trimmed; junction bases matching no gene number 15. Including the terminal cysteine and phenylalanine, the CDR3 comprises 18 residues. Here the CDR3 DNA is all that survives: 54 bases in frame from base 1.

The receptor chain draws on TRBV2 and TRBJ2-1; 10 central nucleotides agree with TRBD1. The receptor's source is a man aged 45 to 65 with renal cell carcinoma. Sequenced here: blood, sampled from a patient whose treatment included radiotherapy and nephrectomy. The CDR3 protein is CASSPLSSGTGVHNEQFF. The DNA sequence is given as TGTGCCAGCAGTCCCCTTTCGAGCGGGACAGGGGTTCACAATGAGCAGTTCTTC.